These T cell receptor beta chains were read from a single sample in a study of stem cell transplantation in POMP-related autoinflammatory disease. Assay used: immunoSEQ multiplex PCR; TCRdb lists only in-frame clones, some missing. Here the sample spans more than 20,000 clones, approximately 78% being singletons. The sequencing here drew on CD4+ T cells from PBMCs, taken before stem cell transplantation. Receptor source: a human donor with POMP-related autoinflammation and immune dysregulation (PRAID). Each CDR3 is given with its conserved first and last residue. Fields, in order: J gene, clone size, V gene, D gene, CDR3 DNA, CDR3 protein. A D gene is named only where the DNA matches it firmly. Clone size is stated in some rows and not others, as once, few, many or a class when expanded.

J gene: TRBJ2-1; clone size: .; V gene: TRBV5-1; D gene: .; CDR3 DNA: TGCGCCAGCAGCCAGCAGGGGTACAATGAGCAGTTCTTC; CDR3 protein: CASSQQGYNEQFF
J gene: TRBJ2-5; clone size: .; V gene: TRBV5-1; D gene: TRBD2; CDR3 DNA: TGCGCCAGCAGCTTGGTAGCGGGAGCCGGAGAGACCCAGTACTTC; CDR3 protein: CASSLVAGAGETQYF
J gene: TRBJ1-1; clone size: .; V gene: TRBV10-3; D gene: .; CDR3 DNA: TGTGCCATCAGTGACTCCCCAGCGCACACTGAAGCTTTCTTT; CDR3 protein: CAISDSPAHTEAFF
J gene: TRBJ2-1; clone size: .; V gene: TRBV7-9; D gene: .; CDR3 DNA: TGTGCCAGCAGCTTAGCGGGGACCCGACTTTTTTCCAATGAGCAGTTCTTC; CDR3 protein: CASSLAGTRLFSNEQFF
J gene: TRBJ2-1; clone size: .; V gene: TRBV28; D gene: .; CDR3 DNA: TGTGCCAGCAGCTTACCTGACAGGCGAAGCTCCTACAATGAGCAGTTCTTC; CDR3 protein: CASSLPDRRSSYNEQFF
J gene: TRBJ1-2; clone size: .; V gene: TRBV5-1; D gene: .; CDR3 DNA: TGCGCCAGCAGCTTGGATGGCTATGGCTACACCTTC; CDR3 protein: CASSLDGYGYTF
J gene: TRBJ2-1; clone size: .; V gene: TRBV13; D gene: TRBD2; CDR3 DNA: TGTGCCAGCAGCTTAGGTGGGAGGGGCTCCTACAATGAGCAGTTCTTC; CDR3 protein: CASSLGGRGSYNEQFF
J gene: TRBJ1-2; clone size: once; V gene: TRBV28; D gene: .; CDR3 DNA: TGTGCCAGCAGTTTGCACACGACGGGGCTCTATGGCTACACCTTC; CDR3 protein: CASSLHTTGLYGYTF
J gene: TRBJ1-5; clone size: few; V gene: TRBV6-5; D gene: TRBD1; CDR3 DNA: TGTGCCAGCAGGTCCGCGACAGGGGGCCTTCAGCCCCAGCATTTT; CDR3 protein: CASRSATGGLQPQHF
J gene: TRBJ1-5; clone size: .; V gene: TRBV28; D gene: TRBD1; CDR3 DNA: TGTGCCAGCAGTTTATGGCAGGGGGCAAAATTTCAGCCCCAGCATTTT; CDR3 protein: CASSLWQGAKFQPQHF
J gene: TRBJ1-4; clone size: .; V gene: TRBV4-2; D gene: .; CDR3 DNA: TGTGCCAGCAGCCACCCAACGGGCAGGATCCTGAGGGAAAAACTGTTTTTT; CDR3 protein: CASSHPTGRILREKLFF
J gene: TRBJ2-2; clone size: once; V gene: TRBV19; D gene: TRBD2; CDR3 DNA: TGTGCCAGTAAGAAATGGGCGGGGGGATCCGGGGAGCTGTTTTTT; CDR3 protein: CASKKWAGGSGELFF
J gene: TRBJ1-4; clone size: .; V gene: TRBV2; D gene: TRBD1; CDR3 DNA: TGTGCCAGCAGTGGGGGACAGGGGACGGCGGGTGAAAAACTGTTTTTT; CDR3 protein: CASSGGQGTAGEKLFF
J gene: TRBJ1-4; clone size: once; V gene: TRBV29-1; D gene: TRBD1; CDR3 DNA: TGCAGCGTTAAGGACAGGGGCCATAATGAAAAACTGTTTTTT; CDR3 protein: CSVKDRGHNEKLFF
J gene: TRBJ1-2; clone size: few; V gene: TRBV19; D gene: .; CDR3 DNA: TGTGCCAGTAGTATTCACGGGGCACCTCCCCTCTATGGCTACACCTTC; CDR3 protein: CASSIHGAPPLYGYTF
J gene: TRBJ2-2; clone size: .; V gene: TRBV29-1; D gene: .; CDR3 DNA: TGCAGCGTGGGACACAACACCGGGGAGCTGTTTTTT; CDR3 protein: CSVGHNTGELFF
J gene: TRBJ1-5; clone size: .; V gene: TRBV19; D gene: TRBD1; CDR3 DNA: TGTGCCAGTAGTACAGGGACAGGGTATCAGCCCCAGCATTTT; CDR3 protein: CASSTGTGYQPQHF
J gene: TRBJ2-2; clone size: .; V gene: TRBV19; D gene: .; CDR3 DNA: TGTGCCAGTAAGGGATGGACAGACCTGGACACCGGGGAGCTGTTTTTT; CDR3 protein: CASKGWTDLDTGELFF
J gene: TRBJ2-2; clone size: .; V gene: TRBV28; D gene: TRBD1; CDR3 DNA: TGTGCCACCGACAGGGGGCTTAACACCGGGGAGCTGTTTTTT; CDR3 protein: CATDRGLNTGELFF
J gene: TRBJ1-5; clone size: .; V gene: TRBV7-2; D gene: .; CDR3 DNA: TGTGCCAGCAGCAGGCGGAGTTTTCAGCCCCAGCATTTT; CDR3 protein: CASSRRSFQPQHF
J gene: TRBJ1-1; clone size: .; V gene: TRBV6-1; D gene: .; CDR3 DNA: TGTGCCAGCAGTGAAAATAGGGTCTACACTGAAGCTTTCTTT; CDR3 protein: CASSENRVYTEAFF
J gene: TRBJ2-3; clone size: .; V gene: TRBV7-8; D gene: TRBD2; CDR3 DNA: TGTGCCAGCAGCACCCTAGCGGGAGGGCCCCGGAATACGCAGTATTTT; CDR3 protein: CASSTLAGGPRNTQYF
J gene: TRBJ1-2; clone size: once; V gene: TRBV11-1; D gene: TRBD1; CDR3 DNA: TGTGCCAGCAGCCCTAAGGACAGGAACGTCTATGGCTACACCTTC; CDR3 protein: CASSPKDRNVYGYTF
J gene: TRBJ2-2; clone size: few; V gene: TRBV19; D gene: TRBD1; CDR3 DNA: TGTGCCAGTAGTATTGACAGGGGAGCCGGGGAGCTGTTTTTT; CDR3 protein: CASSIDRGAGELFF
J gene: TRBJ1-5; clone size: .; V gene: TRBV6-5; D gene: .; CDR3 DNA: TGTGCCAGCAGCTTCGACAGCTATTATCAGCCCCAGCATTTT; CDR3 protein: CASSFDSYYQPQHF
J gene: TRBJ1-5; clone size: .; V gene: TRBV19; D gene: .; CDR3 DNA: TGTGCCAGTAGTATAGAAGGGGGGGGTCAGCCCCAGCATTTT; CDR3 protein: CASSIEGGGQPQHF
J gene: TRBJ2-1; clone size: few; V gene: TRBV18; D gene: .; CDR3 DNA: TGTGCCAGCTCACCTCGGACATTAGACAATGAGCAGTTCTTC; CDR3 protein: CASSPRTLDNEQFF
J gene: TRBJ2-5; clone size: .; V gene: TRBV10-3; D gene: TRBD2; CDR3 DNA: TGTGCCATCAGTGGGCCGGGGGGGGTGTACCAAGAGACCCAGTACTTC; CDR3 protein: CAISGPGGVYQETQYF
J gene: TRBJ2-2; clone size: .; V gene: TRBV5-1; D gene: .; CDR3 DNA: TGCGCCAGCAGCTTACCACAGGGAGGCATGCCCGGGGAGCTGTTTTTT; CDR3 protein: CASSLPQGGMPGELFF
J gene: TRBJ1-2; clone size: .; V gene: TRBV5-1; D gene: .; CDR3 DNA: TGCGCCAGCAGCCCCGGCCGGGGCTACACCTTC; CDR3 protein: CASSPGRGYTF
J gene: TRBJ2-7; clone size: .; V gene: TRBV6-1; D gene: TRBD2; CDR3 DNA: TGTGCCAGCAGGGCTACTAGCGGGGGGCCGTGGGAGCAGTACTTC; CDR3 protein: CASRATSGGPWEQYF
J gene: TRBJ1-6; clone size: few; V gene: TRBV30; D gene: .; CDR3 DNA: TGTGCCTGGTCGCGGCAGGGACGTTCACCCCTCCACTTT; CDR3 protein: CAWSRQGRSPLHF
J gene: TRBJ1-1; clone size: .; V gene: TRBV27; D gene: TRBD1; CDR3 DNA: TGTGCCAGCAGTTTCGCCGGGACAGGGGGGGCTGAAGCTTTCTTT; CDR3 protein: CASSFAGTGGAEAFF
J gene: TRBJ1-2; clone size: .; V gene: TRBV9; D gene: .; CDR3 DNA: TGTGCCAGCAGTCCAGGATCCCTCTATGGCTACACCTTC; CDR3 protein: CASSPGSLYGYTF
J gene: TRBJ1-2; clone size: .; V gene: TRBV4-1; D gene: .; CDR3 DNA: TGCGCCAGCAGCCAGCCCCCGCTTGGACGGGAAAAAGGCTATGGCTACACCTTC; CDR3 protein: CASSQPPLGREKGYGYTF
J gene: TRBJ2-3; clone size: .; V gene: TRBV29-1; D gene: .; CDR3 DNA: TGCAGTTCCACCGGCCGGGGTACTAGCACAGATACGCAGTATTTT; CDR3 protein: CSSTGRGTSTDTQYF
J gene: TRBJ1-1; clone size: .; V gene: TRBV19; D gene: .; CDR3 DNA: TGTGCCAGTAGACGCCGCGGGGGAGGCGCTTTCTTT; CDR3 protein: CASRRRGGGAFF
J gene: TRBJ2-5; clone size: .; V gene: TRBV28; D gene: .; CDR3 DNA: TGTGCCAGCAGTTTAGGCGGTAAAGAGACCCAGTACTTC; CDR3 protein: CASSLGGKETQYF
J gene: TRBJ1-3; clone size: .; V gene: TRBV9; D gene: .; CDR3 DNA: TGTGCCAGCAGCGTAAGTGTTGCGGGGTCCACCTCTACAGACACCATATATTTT; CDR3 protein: CASSVSVAGSTSTDTIYF
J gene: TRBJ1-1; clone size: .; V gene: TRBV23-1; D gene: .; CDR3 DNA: TGCGCCAGCAGTCAATCAGGGGGGTCCGGCACTGAAGCTTTCTTT; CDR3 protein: CASSQSGGSGTEAFF
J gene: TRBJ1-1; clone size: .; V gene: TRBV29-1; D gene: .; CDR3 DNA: TGCAGCGTTACACCCAACACTGAAGCTTTCTTT; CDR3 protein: CSVTPNTEAFF
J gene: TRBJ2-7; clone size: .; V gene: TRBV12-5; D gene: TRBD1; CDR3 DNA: TGTGCTAGTGGTTTGGGACTGGGACAGGGAGACTACGAGCAGTACTTC; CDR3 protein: CASGLGLGQGDYEQYF
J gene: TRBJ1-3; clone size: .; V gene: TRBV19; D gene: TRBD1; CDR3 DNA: TGTGCCAGTAGTGCCGACAGGGCTGGCACCATATATTTT; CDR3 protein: CASSADRAGTIYF
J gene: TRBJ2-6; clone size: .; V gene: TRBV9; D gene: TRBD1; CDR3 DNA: TGTGCCAGCAGCATCAGGGACAGGGGGGCCGGGGCCAACGTCCTGACTTTC; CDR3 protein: CASSIRDRGAGANVLTF
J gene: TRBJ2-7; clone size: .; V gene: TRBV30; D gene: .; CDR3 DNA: TGTGCCTGGAGTCCACTTAGTATCTACGAGCAGTACTTC; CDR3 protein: CAWSPLSIYEQYF
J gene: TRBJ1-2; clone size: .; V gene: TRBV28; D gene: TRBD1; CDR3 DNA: TGTGCCAGCAGTGGGACCAGGGACAGGACCTATGGCTACACCTTC; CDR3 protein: CASSGTRDRTYGYTF
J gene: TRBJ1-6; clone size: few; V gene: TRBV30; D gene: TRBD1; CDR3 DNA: TGTGCCTGGAGTGTAGGGCAGGGGGATTCACCCCTCCACTTT; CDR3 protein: CAWSVGQGDSPLHF
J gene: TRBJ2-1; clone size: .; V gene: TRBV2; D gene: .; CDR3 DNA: TGTGCCAGCAGTCTAACCCCCTCCTCCGGAGGGGTCAATGAGCAGTTCTTC; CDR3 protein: CASSLTPSSGGVNEQFF